This TCR beta chain was captured in a study of blood T cell repertoires in COVID-19. Study in general: The United States, Italy and Spain were the sources of the acute and convalescent COVID-19 samples. The cDNA or gDNA used as material had been derived from T cells, B-cell-depleted T cells, or PBMCs.

In the original analysis: Amplification from reference gene primers served as the basis for estimated nucleated cell counts. Repertoires were generated with immunoSEQ multiplex PCR, while TCRdb's copy carries only in-frame clones and drops some. V, J and clone size are taken as reported in that table, and D and trimming were inferred from the DNA itself. The table shows around 260,000 clones, with 83% occurring only once. V was trimmed by 4 bases and J by 8 bases, leaving 15 bases between them. Germline V gives CDR1 SGHRS, CDR2 YFSETQ. The CDR3 is 13 residues long. The sequence was collected from a man between 60 and 70 years old who had recovered from COVID-19. The sequenced material came from peripheral blood. This rearrangement joins TRBV5-1 to TRBJ1-2; D gene uncertain. The CDR3 region has the DNA TGCGCCAGCAGCGCTTCAGGTCGACGGGGCTACACCTTC. Translation: CASSASGRRGYTF. Using reference TRBV5-1 and TRBJ1-2 for the parts outside the CDR3, the full variable domain is KAGVTQTPRYLIKTRGQQVTLSCSPISGHRSVSWYQQTPGQGLQFLFEYFSETQRNKGNFPGRFSGRQFSNSRSEMNVSTLELGDSALYLCASSASGRRGYTFGSGTRLTVV.